This paragraph reports one T cell receptor (beta chain). These data originate in a study of blood T cell repertoires in COVID-19. About the research overall: PBMCs, B-cell-depleted T cells, or T cells were the source of the cDNA or gDNA that made up the material.

The V gene end was trimmed by 3 bases and the J gene end by 2 bases; junction bases not matched to a gene: 4. This CDR3 has 15 residues. CDR1 and CDR2 from the germline V gene are SGHRS and YFSETQ. Here immunoSEQ multiplex PCR was the method, and the copy in TCRdb shows in-frame clones only, minus some. This sample carries over 150,000 clones, 75% to 85% of them seen once, and the ten largest clones take over 9.5%. The sequenced sample consisted of PBMCs or T cells enriched from blood (not recorded which). The TCR comes from a man aged 35 to 55 who had recovered from COVID-19. The chain combines TRBV5-1 with TRBJ2-2; 7 nucleotides match TRBD1. The CDR3, as DNA: TGCGCCAGCAGCTCGGGACAGTTTAACACCGGGGAGCTGTTTTTT. Translating it yields CASSSGQFNTGELFF.